This passage covers 24 T cell receptor beta chains from one sample sequenced in a study of OX40 agonist ivuxolimab in advanced cancers. The protocol was immunoSEQ multiplex PCR, while the TCRdb copy is restricted to in-frame clones and leaves out a portion. The sample records some 90,000 clones, approximately 90% being singletons. The specimen was CD4+ or CD8+ T cells sorted from blood, collected in a trial of the OX40 agonist ivuxolimab. The origin of the receptors is an adult with an advanced solid tumor such as melanoma, head and neck, liver or kidney cancer.

This chain joins TRBV5-1 and TRBJ1-6, with a tentative D call TRBD1 (5 bases). This CDR3 is 15 amino acids long. Trimming cost V 4 bases and J 8 bases, with 16 bases left between them. Per the germline V gene, CDR1 is SGHRS and CDR2 is YFSETQ. This CDR3 reads CASSLQFGGDSPLHF. The CDR3 region has the DNA TGCGCCAGCAGCCTACAATTCGGGGGAGATTCACCCCTCCACTTT. The complete variable domain, with remaining parts taken from reference TRBV5-1 and TRBJ1-6, reads KAGVTQTPRYLIKTRGQQVTLSCSPISGHRSVSWYQQTPGQGLQFLFEYFSETQRNKGNFPGRFSGRQFSNSRSEMNVSTLELGDSALYLCASSLQFGGDSPLHFGNGTRLTVT.

The chain has TRBV7-3 and TRBJ2-2, with 7 bases that match TRBD1. The length of the CDR3 is 15 residues. The ends lost 5 bases at V and 5 bases at J; junction bases unmatched: 8. Germline V lookup: CDR1 SGHTA, CDR2 FQGTGA. Here the CDR3 reads CASSPGGTGTGELFF. The CDR3 DNA is TGTGCCAGCAGCCCAGGGGGTACGGGGACCGGGGAGCTGTTTTTT.

The V call is TRBV7-2, the J call TRBJ1-3; maybe TRBD1 (6 bases). V was trimmed by 0 bases and J by 4 bases, leaving 22 bases between them. The CDR3 consists of 19 residues. Germline CDR1 SGHTA, CDR2 FQGNSA. Here the CDR3 reads CASSLAQQQGTWSGNTIYF. The CDR3 region has the DNA TGTGCCAGCAGCTTAGCCCAACAACAGGGAACTTGGTCCGGAAACACCATATATTTT.

V and J are TRBV19 and TRBJ2-1; 10 nucleotides match TRBD1. This CDR3 spans 15 amino acids. CDR1 and CDR2 from the germline V gene are LNHDA and SQIVND (reference sequence). V trimming: 6 bases; J trimming: 4 bases; junction bases outside the gene matches: 6. The CDR3 protein is CASRLVGQGYNEQFF. The CDR3, as DNA: TGTGCCAGTAGGCTTGTGGGACAGGGGTACAATGAGCAGTTCTTC.

The rearrangement joins TRBV5-1 to TRBJ2-5, with 8 nucleotides matching TRBD2. With 0 bases clipped from V and 5 bases from J, the junction kept 9 bases outside the gene matches. The CDR3 runs to 16 residues. Per germline, CDR1 SGHRS and CDR2 YFSETQ. The CDR3 sequence: CASSLAGAGVWETQYF. CDR3 nucleotides: TGCGCCAGCAGCTTGGCTGGAGCGGGAGTATGGGAGACCCAGTACTTC.

This chain uses TRBV28 with TRBJ2-5; D is uncertain. CDR3 size: 11 residues. Germline V lookup: CDR1 MDHEN, CDR2 SYDVKM. Trimming removed 6 bases from V and 4 bases from J, with 6 bases in between. CDR3 bases: TGTGCCAGCAGCCGCCTAGAGACCCAGTACTTC. It encodes CASSRLETQYF.

Only one count was recorded for this clone. This chain joins TRBV25-1 and TRBJ1-2; D remains unclear. This CDR3 has 12 residues. Germline values: CDR1 MGHDK, CDR2 SYGVNS. Deletions cut 10 bases from V and 7 bases from J, with 16 bases between. CDR3 coding DNA: TGTGCCATTCCGACGAAGGTCGGTGGCTACACCTTC. Translating it yields CAIPTKVGGYTF.

V and J are TRBV28 and TRBJ2-7, with TRBD1 matching over 9 bases. Trimming took 7 bases from V and 4 from J; bases not matched to a gene: 8. The germline V gene encodes CDR1 MDHEN and CDR2 SYDVKM. The CDR3 is 14 residues long. The chain's CDR3 is CASKPGQGFYEQYF. For the CDR3, the DNA is TGTGCCAGCAAACCGGGACAGGGTTTTTACGAGCAGTACTTC.

The chain uses TRBV19 and TRBJ1-1; the D gene is possibly TRBD1 (5 bases). Germline CDR1 reads LNHDA; CDR2 reads SQIVND (reference sequence). This CDR3 contains 15 residues. Trimming removed 3 bases at V and 1 base at J, with 12 bases between. CDR3 region: CASSIQGSWNTEAFF. The CDR3 coding sequence is TGTGCCAGTAGTATCCAGGGCAGCTGGAACACTGAAGCTTTCTTT.

The gene calls are TRBV30 and TRBJ2-3; TRBD1 aligns across 7 bases. V lost 0 bases and J lost 4; bases outside the gene matches: 1. Germline loops: CDR1 GTSNPN, CDR2 SVGIG (reference sequence). The CDR3 runs to 13 residues. The CDR3 DNA reads TGTGCCTGGAGTGTAGGGGGCCCAGATACGCAGTATTTT. Its translation: CAWSVGGPDTQYF.

V usage is TRBV7-2 and J usage is TRBJ2-7, with a possible D match to TRBD1 (5 bases). CDR1 and CDR2 from the germline V gene are SGHTA and FQGNSA. The length of the CDR3 is 14 residues. The ends were cut back, 2 bases at V and 4 bases at J, with 12 bases in the middle. CDR3 sequence: CASSLSQGSYEQYF. The CDR3 coding sequence is TGTGCCAGCAGCTTATCGCAGGGCTCGTACGAGCAGTACTTC.

The chain recombines TRBV6-5 with TRBJ1-6; D not resolved. This CDR3 comprises 16 residues. Germline V gene sequence: CDR1 MNHEY, CDR2 SVGAGI. Trimming shortened V by 0 bases and J by 5 bases, and 11 bases separated the two germline ends. The CDR3 DNA reads TGTGCCAGCAGTTACTCGAACGTCGGGAATAATTCACCCCTCCACTTT. This encodes CASSYSNVGNNSPLHF.

The V gene is TRBV2, the J gene TRBJ2-7; tentatively, D is TRBD2 (5 bases). Germline values: CDR1 SNHLY, CDR2 FYNNEI. CDR3 length: 11 amino acids. V was trimmed by 11 bases and J by 11 bases, leaving 19 bases between them. The CDR3 spells CASEEVAPKYF. The DNA of the CDR3 is TGTGCCTCAGAGGAGGTCGCCCCAAAGTACTTC.

The rearrangement uses TRBV6-1 and TRBJ1-5, with D possibly TRBD1 on 5 matching bases. CDR1 MNHNS and CDR2 SASEGT come from the germline V gene. This CDR3 spans 13 amino acids. V lost 8 bases, J lost 3 bases, and 11 bases lay in between. The CDR3 sequence: CASLQGHNQPQHF. In DNA form, the CDR3 reads TGTGCCAGCCTCCAGGGTCACAATCAGCCCCAGCATTTT.

This chain connects TRBV5-5 to TRBJ2-2; D is uncertain. Per germline, CDR1 SGHKS and CDR2 YYEKEE (reference sequence). Deletions cut 6 bases from V and 0 bases from J, with 9 bases between. This CDR3 comprises 14 residues. This chain's CDR3 is CASTKDTNTGELFF. The CDR3 DNA reads TGTGCCAGCACCAAGGATACGAACACCGGGGAGCTGTTTTTT.

This chain joins TRBV30 and TRBJ2-3; TRBD2 agrees at 7 bases. The CDR3 sequence is 14 residues long. CDR1 GTSNPN and CDR2 SVGIG come from the germline V gene (reference sequence). Unmatched junction bases numbered 5, after V lost 4 bases and J lost 1 base. The CDR3 DNA follows: TGTGCCTGGATGGCGGGAGTGCGCACAGATACGCAGTATTTT. Protein: CAWMAGVRTDTQYF.

In its sample, this clone was seen once. The chain uses TRBV29-1 and TRBJ2-5; 7 nucleotides match TRBD1. Germline CDR1 SQVTM, CDR2 ANQGSEA. The CDR3 runs 12 residues. V was clipped by 7 bases and J by 3 bases; unmatched bases: 5. CDR3 coding DNA: TGCAGCGGGCGGACAGGAAAAGAGACCCAGTACTTC. It is translated as CSGRTGKETQYF.

This chain joins TRBV5-1 and TRBJ2-1; unclear D gene. Trimming stripped 2 bases from V and 2 bases from J, with 8 bases between. The CDR3 sequence is 14 residues long. Germline V lookup: CDR1 SGHRS, CDR2 YFSETQ. CDR3 nucleotides: TGCGCCAGCAGCTTTCAAGATCCCTACAATGAGCAGTTCTTC. Translation gives CASSFQDPYNEQFF.

This chain links TRBV19 with TRBJ1-5; tentatively, D is TRBD1 (5 bases). The CDR3 has 15 residues. The germline V gene has CDR1 LNHDA and CDR2 SQIVND (reference sequence). Trimming pared 7 bases from V and 3 bases from J, leaving 16 bases between. In DNA, the CDR3 is TGTGCCAGTAAGGGGCAACGACAGAACAATCAGCCCCAGCATTTT. Translation: CASKGQRQNNQPQHF.

The rearrangement links TRBV5-1 to TRBJ1-5; 7 positions agree with TRBD1. Unmatched junction bases numbered 6, after V lost 0 bases and J lost 6 bases. The CDR3 has 15 residues. Germline V gene lookup returns CDR1 SGHRS and CDR2 YFSETQ. CDR3 nucleotides: TGCGCCAGCAGCTTGGAGCCAGGGGGTGGTCAGCCCCAGCATTTT. Translating gives CASSLEPGGGQPQHF. Based on the CDR3 plus reference TRBV5-1 and TRBJ1-5, the full variable domain is KAGVTQTPRYLIKTRGQQVTLSCSPISGHRSVSWYQQTPGQGLQFLFEYFSETQRNKGNFPGRFSGRQFSNSRSEMNVSTLELGDSALYLCASSLEPGGGQPQHFGDGTRLSIL.

This chain links TRBV11-2 with TRBJ2-7, with 8 bases identical to TRBD2. V was pared by 5 bases and J by 3 bases, with 12 bases of the junction left unmatched. The CDR3 consists of 16 residues. CDR1 and CDR2 from the germline V gene are SGHAT and FQNNGV. This CDR3 is CASSLVAGGRVYEQYF. DNA of the CDR3: TGTGCCAGCAGCCTCGTGGCGGGAGGTAGGGTCTACGAGCAGTACTTC.

The chain carries TRBV2 and TRBJ2-7, with TRBD2 matching over 8 bases. Germline CDR1 and CDR2: SNHLY and FYNNEI. Trimming at V came to 6 bases and at J to 6 bases, leaving 4 bases not matched to a gene. The CDR3 covers 12 residues. The CDR3: CASSGLAFEQYF. The CDR3 coding sequence is TGTGCCAGCAGCGGACTAGCATTCGAGCAGTACTTC.

The chain is built from TRBV9 and TRBJ2-1, with D possibly being TRBD2 (6 bases). This CDR3 is built from 15 residues. CDR1 SGDLS and CDR2 YYNGEE come from the germline V gene. Trimming cost V 0 bases and J 0 bases, with 7 bases left between them. The CDR3 loop reads CASSVGGNSYNEQFF. CDR3 nucleotides: TGTGCCAGCAGCGTAGGCGGGAACTCCTACAATGAGCAGTTCTTC.

The chain recombines TRBV28 with TRBJ1-2; no firm D call. V was shortened by 6 bases and J by 4 bases, with 12 bases between the two germline ends. There are 13 residues in the CDR3. Germline V lookup: CDR1 MDHEN, CDR2 SYDVKM. The CDR3 region is CASRSPGIYGYTF. The CDR3 region has the DNA TGTGCCAGCAGGTCCCCGGGTATCTATGGCTACACCTTC.